Listed below are T cell receptor beta chains from one sample, sequenced in a study of cytomegalovirus exposure and HLA in healthy donors. Measured with immunoSEQ multiplex PCR; TCRdb has only the in-frame clones, and not every one. Among roughly 240,000 clones listed, about four fifths were seen once. The sequenced material came from PBMCs. These receptors all come from a woman aged 40-49 years in good health and CMV-seropositive. Both conserved end residues are part of each CDR3. D genes are given only for firm matches. The size of a clone is reported for some rows only, either as once, few or many, or as a class for expanded clones.

d_call j_call clone_size v_call cdr3_nt cdr3_aa
TRBD2 TRBJ2-1 NA TRBV29-1 TGCAGCGTTTCCACCGGGACTAGCGGTTACAATGAGCAGTTCTTC CSVSTGTSGYNEQFF
NA TRBJ1-3 NA TRBV7-2 TGTGCCAGCAGCCCGGGGGAGGTCGGAAACACCATATATTTT CASSPGEVGNTIYF
NA TRBJ1-1 NA TRBV5-1 TGCGCCAGCAGCACGGGATATCAGGGGTACACTGAAGCTTTCTTT CASSTGYQGYTEAFF
NA TRBJ1-6 NA TRBV5-1 TGCGCCAGCAGCTCCGCGGGGGAATCCTATAATTCACCCCTCCACTTT CASSSAGESYNSPLHF
NA TRBJ1-5 NA TRBV7-8 TGTGCCAGCAGCCAAGTTCCGGGACTTGGACAGCCCCAGCATTTT CASSQVPGLGQPQHF
NA TRBJ2-2 NA TRBV9 TGTGCCAGCAGCGTAGCCGGAGGGCCTGACACCGGGGAGCTGTTTTTT CASSVAGGPDTGELFF
TRBD2 TRBJ2-1 NA TRBV7-2 TGTGCCAGCAGCTTAAACGGGCGGGGGGTCCACAATGAGCAGTTCTTC CASSLNGRGVHNEQFF
TRBD1 TRBJ1-2 NA TRBV5-1 TGCGCCAGCAGCCCGACAGGGGGGAAAGGCTATGGCTACACCTTC CASSPTGGKGYGYTF
TRBD1 TRBJ1-4 NA TRBV6-6 TGTGCCAGCAGCCATCTGAGGGACAGTCGCAACGAAAAACTGTTTTTT CASSHLRDSRNEKLFF
NA TRBJ2-3 few TRBV5-1 TGCGCCAGCAGCTTGAACAATCCTAGCACAGATACGCAGTATTTT CASSLNNPSTDTQYF
TRBD1 TRBJ2-7 NA TRBV30 TGTGCCTGGAGTGCATCCGGGACAGGCCTCGAGCAGTACTTC CAWSASGTGLEQYF
TRBD1 TRBJ1-1 NA TRBV6-5 TGTGCCAGCAGTTACTCGTCACCAGGACAGGGGAACAAAGCTTTCTTT CASSYSSPGQGNKAFF
TRBD1 TRBJ2-7 NA TRBV6-6 TGTGCCAGCACCGGACAGGGACTCACCTACGAGCAGTACTTC CASTGQGLTYEQYF
TRBD1 TRBJ1-1 NA TRBV5-6 TGTGCCAGCAGCTTGGGACAGGGTTTGGGCACTGAAGCTTTCTTT CASSLGQGLGTEAFF
TRBD1 TRBJ1-2 NA TRBV7-8 TGTGCCAGCAGCTTAGCACAGGGGGGGATCGAAAATGGCTACACCTTC CASSLAQGGIENGYTF
TRBD1 TRBJ2-2 NA TRBV11-3 TGTGCCAGCAGGGACAGGGGAACCGGGGAGCTGTTTTTT CASRDRGTGELFF
TRBD1 TRBJ2-1 NA TRBV4-2 TGTGCCAGCAGCCAACAGGACAGGGGGCACTACAATGAGCAGTTCTTC CASSQQDRGHYNEQFF
TRBD1 TRBJ1-2 few TRBV9 TGTGCCAGCAGCGCTTCACTCTCCGGGACAGGGCTTTTC CASSASLSGTGLF
TRBD1 TRBJ2-3 NA TRBV6-6 TGTGCCAGCAGTTACTCCCTACGACAGGGGGCGGATACGCAGTATTTT CASSYSLRQGADTQYF
TRBD2 TRBJ2-1 NA TRBV5-1 TGCGCCAGCAGCTTGAACGGTAGAACGGGAGGCAATGAGCAGTTCTTC CASSLNGRTGGNEQFF
NA TRBJ1-1 NA TRBV30 TGTGCCTGGAGAGTGGGACAGAACACTGAAGCTTTCTTT CAWRVGQNTEAFF
NA TRBJ2-2 NA TRBV7-3 TGTGCCAGCAGCCTCCCAGGTGCCGGGGAGCTGTTTTTT CASSLPGAGELFF
NA TRBJ1-2 NA TRBV2 TGTGCCAGCCTAGTGGACTATGGCTACACCTTC CASLVDYGYTF
TRBD2 TRBJ2-3 once TRBV19 TGTGCCAGTAGATTCGGAACGGGAGGGCCCCCAGATACGCAGTATTTT CASRFGTGGPPDTQYF
NA TRBJ1-3 NA TRBV4-1 TGCGCCAGCAGCCAATACTGGGGATCAGGGAGGCAACCTGGAAACACCATATATTTT CASSQYWGSGRQPGNTIYF
TRBD1 TRBJ1-4 once TRBV27 TGTGCCAGCAGTCCCGGGACAGGGGGCATAACAACTAATGAAAAACTGTTTTTT CASSPGTGGITTNEKLFF
NA TRBJ1-5 NA TRBV6-5 TGTGCCAGCAGCCCCGACAGTAGCAATCAGCCCCAGCATTTT CASSPDSSNQPQHF
NA TRBJ1-4 few TRBV5-1 TGCGCCAGCAATGACGGGGGGCGAACTAATGAAAAACTGTTTTTT CASNDGGRTNEKLFF
NA TRBJ2-4 NA TRBV5-6 TGTGCCAGCAGCTTGAGAGGGACTTCAGAAAACATTCAGTACTTC CASSLRGTSENIQYF
NA TRBJ2-7 NA TRBV7-2 TGTGCCAGCAGCTTAGATTCGTCCCCGGTCCGCGAGCAGTACTTC CASSLDSSPVREQYF
NA TRBJ2-6 NA TRBV6-6 TGTGCCAGCAACTCGCTAGGGGCCAACGTCCTGACTTTC CASNSLGANVLTF
NA TRBJ2-1 NA TRBV2 TGTGCCGTGCGGGACTCCCCCTCCGAGCAGTTCTTC CAVRDSPSEQFF
NA TRBJ1-2 NA TRBV4-1 TGCGCCAGCAGCCAGGAAACAGCCACCCGATATGGCTACACCTTC CASSQETATRYGYTF
TRBD2 TRBJ2-5 NA TRBV7-9 TGTGCCAGCAGCTTAGCGCTTCTACTAGCGGGGATTATCGAGACCCAGTACTTC CASSLALLLAGIIETQYF
NA TRBJ2-7 once TRBV7-9 TGTTCCAGCAGCTTCGGGGGTGGGTCTCGAGAGCAGTACTTC CSSSFGGGSREQYF
TRBD1 TRBJ1-1 NA TRBV18 TGTGCCAGCTCACCTTCGCGACAGGGGGGAACTGAAGCTTTCTTT CASSPSRQGGTEAFF
NA TRBJ1-2 NA TRBV7-6 TGTGCCAGCAGCTTATCCTCCGGGGGCTACACCTTC CASSLSSGGYTF
NA TRBJ2-5 NA TRBV19 TGTGCCACCTGGACGCCGGGGGAGACCCAGTACTTC CATWTPGETQYF
TRBD2 TRBJ2-1 NA TRBV7-9 TGTGCCAGCAGTTCAGGACTAGCGGATTACAATGAGCAGTTCTTC CASSSGLADYNEQFF
NA TRBJ1-1 NA TRBV30 TGTGCCTGGAGTGTTGGGGGGGGCACTGAAGCTTTCTTT CAWSVGGGTEAFF
NA TRBJ2-5 NA TRBV5-1 TGCGCCAGCAGCTCTCGGGGGACAGAGACCCAGTACTTC CASSSRGTETQYF
TRBD2 TRBJ2-3 NA TRBV5-1 TGCGCCAGCAGCTTGGAGGGCGGGGGGGCCATAGATACGCAGTATTTT CASSLEGGGAIDTQYF
NA TRBJ1-1 NA TRBV5-1 TGCGCCAGCAGCTTGGCCGGGGGGTACACTGAAGCTTTCTTT CASSLAGGYTEAFF
TRBD1 TRBJ1-3 NA TRBV5-4 TGTGCCAGCAGCCGCTCAGGGGGGACCAATGGAAACACCATATATTTT CASSRSGGTNGNTIYF
TRBD1 TRBJ2-2 NA TRBV7-2 TGTGCCAGCAGCCCCCAAGGACAGGGGCTCGGCGGGGAGCTGTTTTTT CASSPQGQGLGGELFF
NA TRBJ1-6 NA TRBV5-1 TGCGCCAGCAGCTTGGAAGTGGGCGGGAATTCACCCCTCCACTTT CASSLEVGGNSPLHF
NA TRBJ2-5 NA TRBV5-1 TGCGCCAGCATAGCCCTCGGGGGAGCTCAAGAGACCCAGTACTTC CASIALGGAQETQYF
NA TRBJ2-6 NA TRBV19 TGTGCCAGTAGTAGGACAGACTCTGGGGCCAACGTCCTGACTTTC CASSRTDSGANVLTF
TRBD2 TRBJ2-5 NA TRBV30 TGTGCCTGGAGTCCTATAGTTTGGGCTAGCGGCCAAGAGACCCAGTACTTC CAWSPIVWASGQETQYF
NA TRBJ2-1 NA TRBV15 TGTGCCACCAGCAGAGATCCCAGCGGCAATGAGCAGTTCTTC CATSRDPSGNEQFF
TRBD1 TRBJ1-6 NA TRBV7-2 TGTGCCAGCAGCGCAGACAGGGCCTATAATTCACCCCTCCACTTT CASSADRAYNSPLHF
TRBD1 TRBJ1-2 once TRBV2 TGTGCCAGCAGTGTGAACAGGGGAGATGGCTACACCTTC CASSVNRGDGYTF
TRBD1 TRBJ2-7 NA TRBV9 TGTGCCAGCAGCGTAGTTAACAGGGGGGCCTACGAGCAGTACTTC CASSVVNRGAYEQYF